The rows below give T cell receptor beta chains drawn from one sample of a study of molecular identifiers for immune sequencing clone quantification. Using its own MiXCR run on the PCR reads, TCRdb lists one record per CDR3 protein. Here the sample spans 300,000 to 350,000 distinct CDR3 sequences, 20% to 25% being singletons. What was sequenced was naive CD8+ T cells from blood, with Jurkat cell RNA spiked in. These receptors were obtained from a human donor in good health. Some libraries in this study had Jurkat cell RNA spiked in. CDR3s include the opening cysteine and the closing phenylalanine or tryptophan. A D gene is named only where the DNA matches it firmly. Where a row states a size, it is once, few, many or the class of an expanded clone; other rows omit it.

j_gene: TRBJ2-3
abundance: few
d_gene: TRBD2
v_gene: TRBV11-2
CDR3aa: CASSFAQRLALFQYF
CDR3nt: TGTGCCAGCAGCTTCGCCCAAAGACTAGCCTTGTTTCAGTATTTT

j_gene: TRBJ2-1
abundance: few
d_gene: TRBD1
v_gene: TRBV2
CDR3aa: CASESQGAAGEQFF
CDR3nt: TGTGCCAGCGAGAGCCAGGGGGCAGCGGGTGAGCAGTTCTTC

j_gene: TRBJ1-1
abundance: many
d_gene: -
v_gene: TRBV6-1
CDR3aa: CASSEAYLGRTEAFF
CDR3nt: TGTGCCAGCAGTGAAGCGTACCTAGGGAGGACTGAAGCTTTCTTT

j_gene: TRBJ2-1
abundance: many
d_gene: -
v_gene: TRBV11-2
CDR3aa: CASSIQTRYNEQFF
CDR3nt: TGTGCCAGCAGCATACAAACTCGCTACAATGAGCAGTTCTTC

j_gene: TRBJ1-5
abundance: many
d_gene: -
v_gene: TRBV28
CDR3aa: CASNERTSSNQPQHF
CDR3nt: TGTGCCAGCAACGAGAGGACATCGAGTAATCAGCCCCAGCATTTT

j_gene: TRBJ2-7
abundance: -
d_gene: TRBD2
v_gene: TRBV28
CDR3aa: CASSLPRLAGVSEQYF
CDR3nt: TGTGCCAGCAGTTTACCCCGCCTAGCGGGAGTGAGTGAGCAGTACTTC

j_gene: TRBJ2-7
abundance: few
d_gene: TRBD2
v_gene: TRBV19
CDR3aa: CASSIGSGDYEQYF
CDR3nt: TGTGCCAGTAGTATTGGCAGCGGGGACTACGAGCAGTACTTC

j_gene: TRBJ2-5
abundance: many
d_gene: TRBD1
v_gene: TRBV28
CDR3aa: CASSIQEDRGQETQYF
CDR3nt: TGTGCCAGCAGCATCCAGGAGGACAGGGGCCAAGAGACCCAGTACTTC

j_gene: TRBJ1-2
abundance: many
d_gene: TRBD1
v_gene: TRBV27
CDR3aa: CASRTDRDVDYGYTF
CDR3nt: TGTGCCAGCAGAACTGACAGGGACGTGGACTATGGCTACACCTTC

j_gene: TRBJ2-1
abundance: -
d_gene: TRBD2
v_gene: TRBV7-9
CDR3aa: CASSFGLAGDNEQFF
CDR3nt: TGTGCCAGCAGCTTCGGACTAGCGGGAGACAATGAGCAGTTCTTC

j_gene: TRBJ2-7
abundance: many
d_gene: TRBD1
v_gene: TRBV7-9
CDR3aa: CASSPGGQGPYEQYF
CDR3nt: TGTGCCAGCAGCCCGGGTGGACAGGGGCCCTACGAGCAGTACTTC

j_gene: TRBJ2-2
abundance: many
d_gene: TRBD2
v_gene: TRBV19
CDR3aa: CASIQTGLAGGSGELFF
CDR3nt: TGTGCCAGTATCCAAACGGGACTAGCGGGCGGTAGCGGGGAGCTGTTTTTT